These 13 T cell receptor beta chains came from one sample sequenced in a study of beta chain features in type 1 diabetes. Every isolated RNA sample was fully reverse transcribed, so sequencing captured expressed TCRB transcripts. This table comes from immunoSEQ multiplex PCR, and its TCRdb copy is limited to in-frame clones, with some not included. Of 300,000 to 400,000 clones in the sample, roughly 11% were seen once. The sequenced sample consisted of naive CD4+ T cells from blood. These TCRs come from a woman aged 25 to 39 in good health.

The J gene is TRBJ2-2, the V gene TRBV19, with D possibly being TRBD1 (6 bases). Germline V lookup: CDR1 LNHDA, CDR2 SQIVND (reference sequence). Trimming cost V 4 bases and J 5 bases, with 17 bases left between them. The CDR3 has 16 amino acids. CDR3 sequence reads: CASSNPSGESTGELFF. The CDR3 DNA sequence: TGTGCCAGTAGTAACCCCTCAGGGGAAAGTACCGGGGAGCTGTTTTTT.

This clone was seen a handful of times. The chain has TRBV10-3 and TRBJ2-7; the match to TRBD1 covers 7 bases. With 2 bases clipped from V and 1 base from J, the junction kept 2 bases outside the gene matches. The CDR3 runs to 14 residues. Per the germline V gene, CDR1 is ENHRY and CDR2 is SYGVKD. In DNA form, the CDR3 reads TGTGCCATCAGTGAGGGACAGGATTCCTACGAGCAGTACTTC. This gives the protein CAISEGQDSYEQYF.

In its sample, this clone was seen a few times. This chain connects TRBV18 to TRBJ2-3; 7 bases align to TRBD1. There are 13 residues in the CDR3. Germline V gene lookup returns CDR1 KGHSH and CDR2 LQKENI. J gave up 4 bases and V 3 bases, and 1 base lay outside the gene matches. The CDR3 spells CASSPTGADTQYF. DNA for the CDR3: TGTGCCAGCTCACCTACAGGGGCAGATACGCAGTATTTT.

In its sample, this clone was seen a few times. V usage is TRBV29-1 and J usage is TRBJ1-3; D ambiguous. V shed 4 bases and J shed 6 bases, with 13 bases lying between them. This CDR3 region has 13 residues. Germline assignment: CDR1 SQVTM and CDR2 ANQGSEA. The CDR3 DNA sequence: TGCAGCGTTGCGGAGAGGGTTGAAAACACCATATATTTT. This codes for CSVAERVENTIYF.

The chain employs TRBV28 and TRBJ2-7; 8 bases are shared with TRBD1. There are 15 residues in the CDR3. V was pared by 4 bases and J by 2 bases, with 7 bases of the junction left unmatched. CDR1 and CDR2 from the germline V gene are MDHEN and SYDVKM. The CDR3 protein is CASSSAGGTPYEQYF. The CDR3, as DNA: TGTGCCAGCAGTTCCGCAGGGGGCACCCCCTACGAGCAGTACTTC.

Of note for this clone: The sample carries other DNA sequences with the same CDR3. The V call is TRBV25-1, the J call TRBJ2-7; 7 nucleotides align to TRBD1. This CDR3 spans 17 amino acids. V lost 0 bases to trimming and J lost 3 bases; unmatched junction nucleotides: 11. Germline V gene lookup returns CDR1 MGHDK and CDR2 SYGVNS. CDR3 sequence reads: CASSEYGTERGFYEQYF. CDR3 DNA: TGTGCCAGCAGTGAATATGGGACAGAGAGGGGGTTCTACGAGCAGTACTTC.

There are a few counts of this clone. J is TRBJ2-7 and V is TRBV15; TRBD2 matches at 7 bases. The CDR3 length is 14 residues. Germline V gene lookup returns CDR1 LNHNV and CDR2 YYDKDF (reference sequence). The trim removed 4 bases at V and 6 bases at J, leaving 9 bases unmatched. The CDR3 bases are TGTGCCACCAGCACTGCGGGAGTTGGGTCCGAGCAGTACTTC. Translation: CATSTAGVGSEQYF.

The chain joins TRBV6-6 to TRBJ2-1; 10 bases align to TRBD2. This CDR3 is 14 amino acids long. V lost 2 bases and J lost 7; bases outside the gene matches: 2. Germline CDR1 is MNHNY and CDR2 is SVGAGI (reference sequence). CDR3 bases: TGTGCCAGCAGTTACGGGACTAGCGAAAATGAGCAGTTCTTC. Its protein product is CASSYGTSENEQFF.

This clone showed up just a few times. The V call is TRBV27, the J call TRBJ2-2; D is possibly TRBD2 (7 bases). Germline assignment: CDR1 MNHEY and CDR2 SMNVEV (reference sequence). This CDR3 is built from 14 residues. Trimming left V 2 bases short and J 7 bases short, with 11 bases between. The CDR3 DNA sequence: TGTGCCAGCAGTTTAGGGGGGGCGATCGGGGAGCTGTTTTTT. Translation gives CASSLGGAIGELFF.

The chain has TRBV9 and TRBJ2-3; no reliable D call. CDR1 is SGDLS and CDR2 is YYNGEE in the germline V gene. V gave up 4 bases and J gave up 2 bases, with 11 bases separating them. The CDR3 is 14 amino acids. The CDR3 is CASSPPGATDTQYF. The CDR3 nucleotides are TGTGCCAGCAGCCCACCCGGAGCCACAGATACGCAGTATTTT.

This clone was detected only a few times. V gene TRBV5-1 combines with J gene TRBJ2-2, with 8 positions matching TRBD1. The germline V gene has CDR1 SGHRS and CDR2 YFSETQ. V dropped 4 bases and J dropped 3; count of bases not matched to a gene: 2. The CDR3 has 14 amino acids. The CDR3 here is CASSATGDTGELFF. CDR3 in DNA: TGCGCCAGCAGCGCGACAGGGGACACCGGGGAGCTGTTTTTT.

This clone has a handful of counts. The CDR3 bases are TGTGCCAGCAGCCAAAATGCTAACAGCCCATTTAACTATGGCTACACCTTC. Residues: CASSQNANSPFNYGYTF. The chain carries TRBV4-2 and TRBJ1-2; no clear D gene. CDR1 and CDR2 (germline): LGHNA, YNFKEQ. The CDR3 is 17 amino acids. V lost 2 bases to trimming and J lost 1 base, with 17 bases between them.

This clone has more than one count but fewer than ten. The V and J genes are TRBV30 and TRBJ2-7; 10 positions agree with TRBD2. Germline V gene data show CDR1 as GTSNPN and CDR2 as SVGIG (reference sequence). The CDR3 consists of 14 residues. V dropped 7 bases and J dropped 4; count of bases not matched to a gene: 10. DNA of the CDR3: TGTGCCTCCAGCAAGCGGGAGGGCCAATACGAGCAGTACTTC. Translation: CASSKREGQYEQYF.